This T cell receptor beta chain came from a study of T cells expressing NK-cell markers. General observations from the study: NKG2C+ dominant clonotype frequencies in several donors were 1.0-7.0% of CD8+ T cells.

Germline CDR1 reads WNHNN; CDR2 reads SYGVQD (reference sequence). The CDR3 has 14 residues. Of note for this clonotype: Its antigen is not identified.

Reprocessing the 5' RACE reads, TCRdb reports a single entry for every CDR3 protein and omits DNA. This table holds a few hundred thousand distinct CDR3 sequences. Source material: blood T cells: a sorted CD56 or NKG2C T cell subset, CD4+ or CD8+ T cells, or bulk PBMC T cells (not recorded which). This sequence was found in a man aged 18-30 years in good health. The J gene is TRBJ2-1, the V gene TRBV10-1; TCRdb proposes TRBD2, but this gene call is untestable without DNA. The CDR3 protein is CASNRAGGANEQFF.